This T cell receptor (beta chain) was identified in a study of blood T cell repertoires in COVID-19. V was pared by 10 bases and J by 3 bases, with 9 bases of the junction left unmatched. Germline V lookup: CDR1 MDHEN, CDR2 SYDVKM. This CDR3 contains 14 residues. Generated by immunoSEQ multiplex PCR, the TCRdb table keeps only in-frame clones and is missing some. The data contain roughly 300,000 clones, 86% of them singletons. This TCR was recovered from a woman aged 45-65 years with acute or convalescent COVID-19. Specimen: peripheral blood. The chain links TRBV28 to TRBJ1-2, with 9 bases that match TRBD1. The CDR3 region is CATENRGLHYGYTF. In DNA form, the CDR3 reads TGTGCCACCGAAAACAGGGGGCTGCACTATGGCTACACCTTC.